This T cell receptor (beta chain) originates from a study of PD-L1 blockade in urothelial cancer (dated by TCRdb to 2015 to 2018). Notes on the research overall: All patients started therapy at some point between 2014 and 2016 and received atezolizumab 1,200 mg intravenously every 3 weeks. About nine tenths of the roughly 29 patients were males with bladder-origin urothelial cancer, and about 60% of the roughly 30 reported a prior smoking history. An ECOG performance status of 0 or 1 was recorded for the patients, and 0 to 3 prior chemotherapy regimens had been received by the patients. Blood samples were analyzed 3 weeks after the start of treatment (second dose) and 6 weeks after the start of treatment. Blood samples gave a median of about 140,000 T cells and tens of thousands of unique TCRs, with a median clonality of approximately 0.08. The study, an exploratory multi-omic analysis, examined somatic, immune and clinical correlates of response to PD-L1 blockade with atezolizumab in urothelial cancer. Pretreatment tumor samples and matched peripheral blood, collected serially before and after atezolizumab treatment, underwent TCR sequencing. Durable clinical benefit meant progression-free survival longer than 6 months, and TCR features were also tested against progression-free and overall survival. In the same patients, whole exome sequencing and RNA sequencing of pretreatment tumors were performed in addition to TCR sequencing. Durable clinical benefit was achieved by nine patients but not by the remaining 20. Under 30 patients had pretreatment blood TCR-seq, 24 had at least one posttreatment blood collection, and 24 had tumor TCR-seq.

Worth noting for this clone: Its recognized antigen is unknown. Within one base of it there is no much larger clone, and no base qualities were kept.

Synthetic TCR analog templates were spiked into each PCR so that absolute template abundance could be estimated from read counts. The immunoSEQ assay used bias-controlled V and J gene primers to amplify TCRbeta CDR3 regions from genomic DNA. Sequencing of rearranged TCRbeta segments was performed at approximately 20X coverage. Per the original workflow: Clustering was used to correct sequencing errors, and CDR3s were annotated against IMGT to assign V, D and J genes. Downstream analyses used only productive TCRbeta rearrangements, leaving out any out-of-frame or stop-codon sequences. To compute clonality, Shannon entropy was normalized by the log of the number of unique productive sequences and then subtracted from one. Fisher's exact test with Benjamini-Hochberg correction, using a cutoff of adjusted p below 0.01, was how clones that differed between time points or between blood and tumor were identified. TCRdb took over this immuneACCESS table, retaining in-frame rearrangements with V and J assigned. Such tables are incomplete; in checked studies, under half of the missing clones stem from an unresolved V gene, and the remainder is unexplained. Clone size and V and J calls were adopted from that table, with D and trimming inferred from the DNA. This sample comprises 75,000 to 95,000 clones, roughly 90% of them detected only once. The ten largest clones add up to 8.5% to 9.5% of the sample.

The cohort comprised about 30 patients with locally advanced or metastatic urothelial carcinoma treated at Memorial Sloan Kettering on a trial protocol. Peripheral blood mononuclear cells were collected pretreatment and during treatment, with between 1 and 8 total time points per patient. The Qiagen DNeasy Blood extraction kit was used to purify genomic DNA from total PBMCs and tumor samples. PBMCs were collected pretreatment and during treatment, and were isolated and stored as previously described. Beyond this particular receptor, the publication reports: Because of the small sample size (n ≈ 31) and the many exploratory analyses performed, the results are intended to be regarded as hypothesis-generating. A pretreatment peripheral blood TCR clonality below the median was linked to improved progression-free and overall survival. Greater expansion of tumor-associated TCR clones in peripheral blood 3 weeks after the start of treatment was observed in patients with durable benefit (n ≈ 22, p = 0.022).

Source: PBMCs, taken around atezolizumab (anti-PD-L1) treatment. The receptor's source is a man aged 55-75 years with urothelial cancer.

The DNA sequence is as follows: TGTGCCAGCAGCTTAAATTTCGGACAGGGCGGTGAAAAACTGTTTTTT. The encoded protein is CASSLNFGQGGEKLFF. This chain is built from TRBV11-2 and TRBJ1-4; 8 of the junction bases match TRBD1. CDR1 and CDR2, looked up from the germline V gene, are SGHAT and FQNNGV. From its cysteine to its phenylalanine, the CDR3 spans 16 amino acids. The sequence is cut down to CDR3 DNA, 48 bases in frame from base 1. V ends up 2 bases short and J 7 bases short, with an unmatched junction base count of 9.